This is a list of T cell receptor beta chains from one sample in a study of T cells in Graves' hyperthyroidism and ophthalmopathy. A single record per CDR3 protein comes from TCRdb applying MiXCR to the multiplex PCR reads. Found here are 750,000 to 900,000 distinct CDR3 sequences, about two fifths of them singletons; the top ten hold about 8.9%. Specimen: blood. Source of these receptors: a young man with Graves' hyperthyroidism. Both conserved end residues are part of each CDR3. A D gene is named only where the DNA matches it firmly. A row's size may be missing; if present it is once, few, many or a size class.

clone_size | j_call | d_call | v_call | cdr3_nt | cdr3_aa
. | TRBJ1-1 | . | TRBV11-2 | TGTGCCACCGGGCGGGGAGGCTTCCCTGAAGCTTTCTTT | CATGRGGFPEAFF
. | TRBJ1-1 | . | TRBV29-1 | TGTGCCTGGCCCCTTTCTGAAGCTTTCTTT | CAWPLSEAFF
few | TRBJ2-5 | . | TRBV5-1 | TGCGCCAGCAGCTCACAGGGAGGTGGGGTGGAGACCCAGTACTTC | CASSSQGGGVETQYF
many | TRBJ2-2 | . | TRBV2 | TGTGCCAGCAGGCCGGGCGGGGAGCTGTTTTTT | CASRPGGELFF
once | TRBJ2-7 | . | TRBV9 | TGTGCCAGCAGCGCACCAGGGGGAGGCGAGCAGTACTTC | CASSAPGGGEQYF
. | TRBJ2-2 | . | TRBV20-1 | TGCAGTGCTAGAGATCCACGCAGCGTGACGAACACCGGGGAGCTGTTTTTT | CSARDPRSVTNTGELFF
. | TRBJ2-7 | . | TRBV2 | TGTGCCAGCAGTGAGAACAGGGTCTGGAGCTCCTACGAGCAGTACTTC | CASSENRVWSSYEQYF
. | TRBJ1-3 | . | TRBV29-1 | TGCAGCGTTGAAGCAAACACCATATATTTT | CSVEANTIYF
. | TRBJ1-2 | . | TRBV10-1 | TGTGCCAGCAGCTTGGGCGGGGGTGATCCCTATGGCTACACCTTC | CASSLGGGDPYGYTF
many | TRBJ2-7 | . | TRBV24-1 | TGTGCCACCAGTGATTCGCGGTTGGACACCCACTACGAGCAGTACTTC | CATSDSRLDTHYEQYF
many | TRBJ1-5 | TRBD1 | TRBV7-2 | TGTGCCAGCAGCTTGCGACAGGGTGGTCAGCCCCAGCATTTT | CASSLRQGGQPQHF
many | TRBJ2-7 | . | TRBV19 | TGTGCCACATTCACGTACGAGCAGTACTTC | CATFTYEQYF
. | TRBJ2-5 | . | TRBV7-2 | TGTGCCAGCAGCTTTAGTGCATACCAAGAGACCCAGTACTTC | CASSFSAYQETQYF
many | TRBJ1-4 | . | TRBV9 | TGTGCCAGCAGCGTTTTAAAGGGAAAACTGTTTTTT | CASSVLKGKLFF
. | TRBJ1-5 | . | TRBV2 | TGTGCCAGCAGGAGGATAGGGGCCAGCAATCAGCCCCAGCATTTT | CASRRIGASNQPQHF
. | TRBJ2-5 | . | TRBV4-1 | TGCGCCAGCAGCCGCCAAACGACAGCACAAGAGACCCAGTACTTC | CASSRQTTAQETQYF
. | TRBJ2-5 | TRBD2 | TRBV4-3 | TGCGCCAGCAGCCAAGAATGGGGGGAGGGAGAGACCCAGTACTTC | CASSQEWGEGETQYF
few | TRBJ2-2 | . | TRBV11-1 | TGTGCCAGCAGGCGGGACCACACCGGGGAGCTGTTTTTT | CASRRDHTGELFF
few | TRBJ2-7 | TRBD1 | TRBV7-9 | TGTGCCAGCAGCTCCCCGGGACAGGGGGCGGAAGAGCAGTACTTC | CASSSPGQGAEEQYF
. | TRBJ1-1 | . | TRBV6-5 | TGTGCCAGCAGTTTGGGGGGGCCGGAGAACACTGAAGCTTTCTTT | CASSLGGPENTEAFF
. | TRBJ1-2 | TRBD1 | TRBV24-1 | TGTGCCACCAGTGATGCGACAGGGTATGGCTACACCTTC | CATSDATGYGYTF
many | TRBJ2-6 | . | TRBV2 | TGTGCCAGAGGATCGGGACGTAACTCTGGGGCCAACGTCCTGACTTTC | CARGSGRNSGANVLTF
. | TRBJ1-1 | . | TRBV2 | TGTGCCAGCAGTGCAGTTACAGGGAAGTCGCAAACTGAAGCTTTCTTT | CASSAVTGKSQTEAFF
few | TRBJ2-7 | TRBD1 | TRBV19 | TGTGCCAGTAGTATTGACAGGGGTAGCTACGAGCAGTACTTC | CASSIDRGSYEQYF
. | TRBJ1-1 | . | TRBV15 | TGTGCCACCAGCAGCTTGTGGGACAAGATGGGCACTGAAGCTTTCTTT | CATSSLWDKMGTEAFF
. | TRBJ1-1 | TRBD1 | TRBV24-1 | TGTGCCACCATGGGACAGGGCGATGAAGCTTTCTTT | CATMGQGDEAFF
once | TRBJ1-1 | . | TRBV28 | TGTGCCAGCAATAAGGACAGTCGGCTGAGTGAAGCTTTCTTT | CASNKDSRLSEAFF
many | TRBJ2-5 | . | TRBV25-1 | TGTGCCAGCAGTGAATTCGGGCAGGAGACCCAGTACTTC | CASSEFGQETQYF